This TCR beta chain came from a study of Ad26.COV2.S vaccination and SARS-CoV-2 variants. Study details: Each vaccinee took Ad26.COV2.S intramuscularly, once or twice 56 days apart.

Documented treatment: some 20 received Ad26.COV2.S at low or high dose, single or two shots; roughly 5 received placebo; per-sample allocation not given. Samples analyzed were those drawn on day 63 after the first vaccine or placebo injection. Spike of the Wuhan-strain SARS-CoV-2 was expressed by an Ad26 vector, which formed the vaccine. TCRdb's table, derived via immunoSEQ multiplex PCR, lists solely in-frame clones and lacks some. The sample lists 350,000 to 600,000 clones, about nine tenths occurring once. Trimming cost V 4 bases and J 5 bases; bases outside gene matches: 4. This CDR3 has 15 amino acids. Germline V gives CDR1 SGHNT, CDR2 YYREEE (reference sequence).

J is TRBJ2-5 and V is TRBV5-4; 14 nucleotides line up with TRBD2. The sequencing used peripheral blood, collected in a trial of Ad26.COV2.S vaccine versus placebo. The sequence derives from a person between 18 and 59 years old who received the Ad26.COV2.S COVID-19 vaccine or a placebo. CDR3 nucleotides: TGTGCCAGCAGCCATGGGACTAGCGGGGGCGAGACCCAGTACTTC. Protein product: CASSHGTSGGETQYF. Drawing the rest from reference TRBV5-4 and TRBJ2-5, the complete variable domain is ETGVTQSPTHLIKTRGQQVTLRCSSQSGHNTVSWYQQALGQGPQFIFQYYREEENGRGNFPPRFSGLQFPNYSSELNVNALELDDSALYLCASSHGTSGGETQYFGPGTRLLVL.